This is a list of T cell receptor beta chains from one sample in a study of T-cell reconstitution after alpha-beta-depleted transplantation in children. TCRdb redid the calling of the PCR reads with MiXCR, one entry per CDR3 protein. The sample contains about a million distinct CDR3 sequences, around 30% of which appear only once. The sequencing here drew on PBMCs, mostly from graft donor cells, taken 360 days after TCRalphabeta/CD19-depleted stem cell transplant. These TCRs come from a boy less than two years old who had a stem cell transplant for SCID, so the T cells may come from the graft donor. CDR3s include the opening cysteine and the closing phenylalanine or tryptophan. Fields, in order: J gene, clone size, V gene, D gene, CDR3 DNA, CDR3 protein. D genes are given only for firm matches. For some rows the clone size is stated as once, few or many, or as a class when expanded; others skip it.

j_call: TRBJ2-7
clone_size: few
v_call: TRBV6-1
d_call: TRBD1
cdr3_nt: TGTGCCAGCAAGGAGAAAGACAGGGGCGAGCAGTACTTC
cdr3_aa: CASKEKDRGEQYF

j_call: TRBJ2-2
clone_size: few
v_call: TRBV5-1
d_call: NA
cdr3_nt: TGCGCCAGCAGCTCCTCCCGATTAACCGGGGAGCTGTTTTTT
cdr3_aa: CASSSSRLTGELFF

j_call: TRBJ2-2
clone_size: NA
v_call: TRBV4-2
d_call: NA
cdr3_nt: TGTGCCAGCAGCCCTCAGCAAGGGGCCGGGGAGCTGTTTTTT
cdr3_aa: CASSPQQGAGELFF

j_call: TRBJ2-7
clone_size: few
v_call: TRBV5-1
d_call: NA
cdr3_nt: TGCGCCAGCAGCTTGGAGGGCGGGGCGCCTCCCTACGAGCAGTACTTC
cdr3_aa: CASSLEGGAPPYEQYF

j_call: TRBJ2-1
clone_size: NA
v_call: TRBV6-5
d_call: NA
cdr3_nt: TGTGCCAGCAGTTACTCGAATGTCAGGAAGGATGAGCAGTTCTTC
cdr3_aa: CASSYSNVRKDEQFF

j_call: TRBJ2-3
clone_size: NA
v_call: TRBV12-3/TRBV12-4
d_call: NA
cdr3_nt: TGTGCCAGCAGCTTAAGGGTCGGCGCAGATACGCAGTATTTT
cdr3_aa: CASSLRVGADTQYF

j_call: TRBJ2-5
clone_size: NA
v_call: TRBV25-1
d_call: TRBD1
cdr3_nt: TGTGCCAGCAGTGAGGACAGGGGAGAGACCCAGTACTTC
cdr3_aa: CASSEDRGETQYF

j_call: TRBJ2-7
clone_size: NA
v_call: TRBV11-2
d_call: TRBD2
cdr3_nt: TGTGCCAGCAGCTTAGAGGGACTAGCGGGTAGCTCCTACGAGCAGTACTTC
cdr3_aa: CASSLEGLAGSSYEQYF

j_call: TRBJ2-3
clone_size: NA
v_call: TRBV29-1
d_call: NA
cdr3_nt: TGCAGCGTTGGACCAAAGCTCTCTGATACGCAGTATTTT
cdr3_aa: CSVGPKLSDTQYF

j_call: TRBJ2-5
clone_size: NA
v_call: TRBV7-9
d_call: NA
cdr3_nt: TGTGCCAGCAGCTCACAGGGCAATGCGTGGGAGACCCAGTACTTC
cdr3_aa: CASSSQGNAWETQYF

j_call: TRBJ2-7
clone_size: NA
v_call: TRBV5-1
d_call: NA
cdr3_nt: TGCGCCAGCAGCTTGGTGCCGGATTACACCTACGAGCAGTACTTC
cdr3_aa: CASSLVPDYTYEQYF

j_call: TRBJ2-6
clone_size: NA
v_call: TRBV5-5
d_call: NA
cdr3_nt: TGTGCCAGCAGCTTCCGAGTTGCTGGGGCCAACGTCCTGACTTTC
cdr3_aa: CASSFRVAGANVLTF

j_call: TRBJ2-3
clone_size: NA
v_call: TRBV20-1
d_call: NA
cdr3_nt: TGCAGTGGAATGACAGACCGCACAGATACGCAGTATTTT
cdr3_aa: CSGMTDRTDTQYF

j_call: TRBJ2-7
clone_size: NA
v_call: TRBV12-3/TRBV12-4
d_call: TRBD1
cdr3_nt: TGTGCCAGCAGTGCCGGGACGGGGACAGTTATCTACGAGCAGTACTTC
cdr3_aa: CASSAGTGTVIYEQYF

j_call: TRBJ1-2
clone_size: NA
v_call: TRBV29-1
d_call: NA
cdr3_nt: TGCAGCGCCAGCTCGGGGACCTATGGCTACACCTTC
cdr3_aa: CSASSGTYGYTF

j_call: TRBJ2-1
clone_size: NA
v_call: TRBV24-1
d_call: TRBD2
cdr3_nt: TGTGCCACCAGTGCGTCAAGACTAGCGGAACCCCCAAGCTCCTACAATGAGCAGTTCTTC
cdr3_aa: CATSASRLAEPPSSYNEQFF

j_call: TRBJ1-1
clone_size: few
v_call: TRBV9
d_call: NA
cdr3_nt: TGTGCCAGCAGCGTGGGCAGCGAGAACACTGAAGCTTTCTTT
cdr3_aa: CASSVGSENTEAFF

j_call: TRBJ2-1
clone_size: few
v_call: TRBV3-1
d_call: TRBD2
cdr3_nt: TGTGCCAGCAGCCCCGAGGGACTAGCGGGGGCCTACAATGAGCAGTTCTTC
cdr3_aa: CASSPEGLAGAYNEQFF